These T cell receptor beta chains were read from a single sample in a study of T cells expressing NK-cell markers. TCRdb reprocessed the 5' RACE reads; each CDR3 protein has one entry and no DNA is given. Its table records roughly 450,000 distinct CDR3 sequences. Sequencing was carried out using blood T cells: a sorted CD56 or NKG2C T cell subset, CD4+ or CD8+ T cells, or bulk PBMC T cells (not recorded which). The receptors here all came from a woman between 50 and 59 years old in good health. Each CDR3 is given with its conserved first and last residue. Each record gives: J gene, V gene, CDR3 protein.

TRBJ2-2 | TRBV7-8 | CASSPGGVADTGELFF
TRBJ2-1 | TRBV5-1 | CASSLVGTQVYNEQFF
TRBJ2-2 | TRBV20-1 | CSAFRDSNTGELFF
TRBJ1-2 | TRBV3-1 | CASSQGVVYGYTF
TRBJ2-1 | TRBV5-1 | CASSLAGLGTTQFF
TRBJ2-1 | TRBV10-3 | CAISGGSSYNEQFF
TRBJ2-1 | TRBV27 | CASSSRRTSGRDHNEQFF
TRBJ2-3 | TRBV20-1 | CSARDPLAGGVTDTQYF
TRBJ1-1 | TRBV5-1 | CASSRLGGNSPNTEAFF
TRBJ2-7 | TRBV5-1 | CASSLAGTAFAYEQYF
TRBJ2-2 | TRBV5-5 | CASRAPGGPNTGELFF
TRBJ2-1 | TRBV25-1 | CASRLAENEQFF
TRBJ2-3 | TRBV6-2/TRBV6-3 | CVTTWGLGAATQYF
TRBJ2-7 | TRBV20-1 | CSARGQGKAYEQYF
TRBJ1-5 | TRBV5-1 | CASVRRLNQPQHF
TRBJ2-7 | TRBV11-3 | CASSLARYGEQYF
TRBJ1-5 | TRBV4-1 | CASSHAGLSGARGLNQPQHF
TRBJ1-1 | TRBV27 | CASRKGRTEAFF
TRBJ1-2 | TRBV27 | CASKRGRAYGYTF
TRBJ2-3 | TRBV5-1 | CASSLGGAGFGDTQYF
TRBJ2-5 | TRBV29-1 | CSVEGASGRASETQYF
TRBJ2-5 | TRBV6-5 | CASSKGQGAIGETQYF
TRBJ2-5 | TRBV2 | CASSEVPGLAGEETQYF
TRBJ1-2 | TRBV29-1 | CSVAESVRRRYTF
TRBJ2-1 | TRBV12-3/TRBV12-4 | CASSLDGRASFEQFF
TRBJ2-5 | TRBV25-1 | CASSENGVVETQYF
TRBJ2-7 | TRBV2 | CASQGLGEQYF
TRBJ2-5 | TRBV6-1 | CASSFTGTGKETQYF
TRBJ2-7 | TRBV6-6 | CASSPRTGHSYEQYF
TRBJ1-3 | TRBV12-3/TRBV12-4 | CASSFTGGAKNTIYF
TRBJ1-2 | TRBV15 | CATSRAGQTYGYTF
TRBJ2-5 | TRBV29-1 | CSALLRVGETQYF
TRBJ2-3 | TRBV10-3 | CAISRDRGLTDTQYF
TRBJ1-1 | TRBV12-3/TRBV12-4 | CASSPARGPGPNTEAFF
TRBJ2-2 | TRBV20-1 | CSATRLAGAGELFF
TRBJ1-2 | TRBV20-1 | CSARVDEGYTF
TRBJ2-7 | TRBV29-1 | CSVEGHPFGEEQYF
TRBJ2-7 | TRBV15 | CATSRDRAKQYF
TRBJ2-7 | TRBV7-8 | CASSLSGTGAYEQYF
TRBJ2-7 | TRBV12-3/TRBV12-4 | CASSSTEYEQYF
TRBJ1-1 | TRBV5-1 | CASSSSNKNTEAFF
TRBJ1-4 | TRBV3-1 | CASSQRTTNEKLFF
TRBJ2-7 | TRBV6-5 | CASSYTSVTSYEQYF
TRBJ2-7 | TRBV11-2 | CASSLQGGGYEQYF
TRBJ1-2 | TRBV5-1 | CASSGQNYGYTF
TRBJ2-1 | TRBV3-1 | CASSHPGLAGVVVSNEQFF
TRBJ2-1 | TRBV6-5 | CASSYSPASGDEQFF
TRBJ2-4 | TRBV20-1 | CSASRDFRNIQYF
TRBJ2-1 | TRBV27 | CASSFIGGTYNEQFF